This T cell receptor beta chain was captured in a study of T cell responses to AZD1222 COVID-19 vaccine. The method was immunoSEQ multiplex PCR; TCRdb's version includes in-frame clones alone and lacks a portion of them. The profile shows 100,000 to 150,000 clones, about nine tenths of them singletons. V lost 2 bases to trimming and J lost 1 base, with 14 bases between them. This CDR3 is 16 amino acids long. The germline gives CDR1 MGHRA, CDR2 YSYEKL. This clone was recorded only once. This receptor was taken from an adult in good health. The rearrangement links TRBV4-1 to TRBJ1-1, with a weak D call TRBD1 (6 bases). The sequenced sample was peripheral blood, obtained on day 0 of AZD1222 vaccination. The CDR3 here is CASSQPPGQPNTEAFF. The CDR3 DNA reads TGCGCCAGCAGCCAACCCCCTGGACAGCCGAACACTGAAGCTTTCTTT.